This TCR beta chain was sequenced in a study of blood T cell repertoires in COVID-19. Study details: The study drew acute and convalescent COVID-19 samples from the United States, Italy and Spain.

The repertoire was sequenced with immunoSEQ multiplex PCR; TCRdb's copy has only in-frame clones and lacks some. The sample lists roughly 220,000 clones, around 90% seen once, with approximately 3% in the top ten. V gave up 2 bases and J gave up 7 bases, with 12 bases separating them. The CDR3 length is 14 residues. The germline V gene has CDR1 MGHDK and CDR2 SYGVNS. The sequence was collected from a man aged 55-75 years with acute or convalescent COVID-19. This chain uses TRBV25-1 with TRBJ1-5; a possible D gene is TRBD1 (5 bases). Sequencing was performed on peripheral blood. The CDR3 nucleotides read TGTGCCAGCAGTGAAAGTGGGGCCGGGCAGCCCCAGCATTTT. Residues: CASSESGAGQPQHF.